This record looks at one T cell receptor beta chain sequence and its context. Its target is not known. Of the isolated RNA, all was reverse transcribed, and so the sequenced material was expressed TCRB transcripts. The repertoire was sequenced with immunoSEQ multiplex PCR; TCRdb's copy has only in-frame clones and lacks some. Of 350,000 or so clones in the sample, about 18% were seen once. This record belongs to a study of beta chain features in type 1 diabetes. Study-level background: Patients and healthy donors were similar in age, gender and cell yields. Analysis included 107,917,701 sorted cells drawn from all samples.

Findings of the study overall: Among all four CD4+ subsets, Type 1 diabetes patients had TCRB CDR3s that were moderately but significantly shorter.

CDR1 SGDLS and CDR2 YYNGEE come from the germline V gene. Trimming shortened V by 2 bases and J by 5 bases, and 15 bases separated the two germline ends. The CDR3 sequence is 15 residues long. The sample taken for sequencing was naive CD4+ T cells from blood. J is TRBJ2-3 and V is TRBV9; D may be TRBD2 (8 bases). This receptor was obtained from a woman aged 18-29 years in good health. CDR3 sequence reads: CASSVGSGTVDTQYF. Written as DNA, the CDR3 is TGTGCCAGCAGCGTTGGTAGCGGGACAGTAGATACGCAGTATTTT.